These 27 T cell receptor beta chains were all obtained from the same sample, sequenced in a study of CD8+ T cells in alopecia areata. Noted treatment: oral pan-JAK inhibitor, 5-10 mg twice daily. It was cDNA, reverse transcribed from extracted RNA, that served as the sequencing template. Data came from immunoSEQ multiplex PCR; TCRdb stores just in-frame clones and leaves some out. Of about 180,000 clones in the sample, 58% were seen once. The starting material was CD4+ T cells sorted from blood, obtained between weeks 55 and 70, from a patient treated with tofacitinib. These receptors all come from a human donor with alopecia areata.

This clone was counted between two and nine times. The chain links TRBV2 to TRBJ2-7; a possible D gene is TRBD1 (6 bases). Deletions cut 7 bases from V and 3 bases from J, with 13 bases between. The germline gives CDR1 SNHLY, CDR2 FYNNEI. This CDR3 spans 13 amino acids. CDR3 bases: TGTGCCAGCATGGACAGCGCGTTCTACGAGCAGTACTTC. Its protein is CASMDSAFYEQYF. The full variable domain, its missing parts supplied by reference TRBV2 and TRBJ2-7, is EPEVTQTPSHQVTQMGQEVILRCVPISNHLYFYWYRQILGQKVEFLVSFYNNEISEKSEIFDDQFSVERPDGSNFTLKIRSTKLEDSAMYFCASMDSAFYEQYFGPGTRLTVT.

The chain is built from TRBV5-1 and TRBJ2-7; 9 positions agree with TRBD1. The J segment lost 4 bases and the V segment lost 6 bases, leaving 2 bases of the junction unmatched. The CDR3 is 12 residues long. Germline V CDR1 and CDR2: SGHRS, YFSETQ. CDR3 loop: CASKDRGYEQYF. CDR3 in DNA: TGCGCCAGCAAGGACAGGGGATACGAGCAGTACTTC.

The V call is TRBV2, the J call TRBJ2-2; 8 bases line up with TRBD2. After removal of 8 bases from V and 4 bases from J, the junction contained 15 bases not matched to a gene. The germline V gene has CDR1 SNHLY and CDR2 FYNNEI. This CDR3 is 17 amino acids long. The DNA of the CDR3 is TGTGCCAGCTCGGGATCGAGCGGGGGAGGGAGCACCGGGGAGCTGTTTTTT. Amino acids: CASSGSSGGGSTGELFF. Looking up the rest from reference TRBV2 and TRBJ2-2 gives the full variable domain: EPEVTQTPSHQVTQMGQEVILRCVPISNHLYFYWYRQILGQKVEFLVSFYNNEISEKSEIFDDQFSVERPDGSNFTLKIRSTKLEDSAMYFCASSGSSGGGSTGELFFGEGSRLTVL.

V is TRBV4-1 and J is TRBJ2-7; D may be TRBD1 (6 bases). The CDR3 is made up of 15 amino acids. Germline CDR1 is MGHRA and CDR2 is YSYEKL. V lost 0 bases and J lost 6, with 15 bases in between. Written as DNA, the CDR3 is TGCGCCAGCAGCCAAGATCCAAGGACAGTAGGCGAGCAGTACTTC. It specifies CASSQDPRTVGEQYF.

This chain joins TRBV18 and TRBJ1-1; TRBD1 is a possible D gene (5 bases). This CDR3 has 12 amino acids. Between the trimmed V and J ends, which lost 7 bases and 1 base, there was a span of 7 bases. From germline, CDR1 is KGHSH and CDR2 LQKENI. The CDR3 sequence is CASFRENTEAFF. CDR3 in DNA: TGTGCCAGCTTCAGGGAGAACACTGAAGCTTTCTTT.

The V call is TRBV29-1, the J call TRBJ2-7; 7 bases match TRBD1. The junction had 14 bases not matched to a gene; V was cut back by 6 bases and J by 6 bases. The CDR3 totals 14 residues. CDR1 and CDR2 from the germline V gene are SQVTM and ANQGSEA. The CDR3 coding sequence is TGCAGCGTCCCAGATAGACAGGGTCTGGGCGAGCAGTACTTC. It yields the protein CSVPDRQGLGEQYF.

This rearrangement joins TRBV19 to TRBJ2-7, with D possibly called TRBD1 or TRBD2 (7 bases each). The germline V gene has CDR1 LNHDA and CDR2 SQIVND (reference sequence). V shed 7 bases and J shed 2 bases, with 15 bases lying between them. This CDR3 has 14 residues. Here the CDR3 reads CASTPGGQPYEQYF. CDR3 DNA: TGTGCCAGTACCCCGGGGGGACAGCCCTACGAGCAGTACTTC.

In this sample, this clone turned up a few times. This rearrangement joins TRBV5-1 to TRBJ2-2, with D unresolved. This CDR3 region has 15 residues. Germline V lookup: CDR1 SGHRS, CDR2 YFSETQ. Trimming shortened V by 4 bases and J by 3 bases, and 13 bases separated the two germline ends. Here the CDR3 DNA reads TGCGCCAGCAGCCCCCGTGGTGGGGACACCGGGGAGCTGTTTTTT. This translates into CASSPRGGDTGELFF. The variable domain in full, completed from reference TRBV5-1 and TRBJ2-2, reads KAGVTQTPRYLIKTRGQQVTLSCSPISGHRSVSWYQQTPGQGLQFLFEYFSETQRNKGNFPGRFSGRQFSNSRSEMNVSTLELGDSALYLCASSPRGGDTGELFFGEGSRLTVL.

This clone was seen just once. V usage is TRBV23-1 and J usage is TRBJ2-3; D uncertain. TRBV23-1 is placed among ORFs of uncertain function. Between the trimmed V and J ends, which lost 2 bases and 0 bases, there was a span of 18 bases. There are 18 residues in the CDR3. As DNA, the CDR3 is TGCGCCAGCAGTCAAAGACCCAATTCCCCCTCTAGCACAGATACGCAGTATTTT. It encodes CASSQRPNSPSSTDTQYF.

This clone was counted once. The CDR3 DNA is TGCGCCAGCAGCTTGGAGGGTCTGTCCCTCACTGAAGCTTTCTTT. Encoded protein: CASSLEGLSLTEAFF. The chain couples TRBV5-1 to TRBJ1-1; D is undetermined. Germline CDR1 and CDR2: SGHRS and YFSETQ. Trimming left V 0 bases short and J 4 bases short, with 13 bases between. The CDR3 is made up of 15 amino acids.

The CDR3 nucleotides are TGTGCCAGCAGTTTGGAGGGGCGGACCCAGTACTTC. This gives the protein CASSLEGRTQYF. The chain carries TRBV27 and TRBJ2-5; possible D gene TRBD2, 6 bases. Per the germline V gene, CDR1 is MNHEY and CDR2 is SMNVEV (reference sequence). The CDR3 loop spans 12 amino acids. V lost 3 bases to trimming and J lost 7 bases, with 9 bases between them.

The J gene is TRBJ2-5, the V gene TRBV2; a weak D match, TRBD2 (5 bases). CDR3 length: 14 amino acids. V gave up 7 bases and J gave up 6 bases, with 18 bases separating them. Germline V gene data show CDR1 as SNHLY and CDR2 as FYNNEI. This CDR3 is CASIPDFLVKTQYF. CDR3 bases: TGTGCCAGCATACCGGACTTTCTTGTAAAGACCCAGTACTTC.

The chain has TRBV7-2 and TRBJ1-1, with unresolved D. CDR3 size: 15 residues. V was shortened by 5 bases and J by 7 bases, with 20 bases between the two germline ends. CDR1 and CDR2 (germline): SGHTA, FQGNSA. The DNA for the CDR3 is TGTGCCAGCAGCCGTTTCGACCGCGCGGGGAATGAAGCTTTCTTT. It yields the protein CASSRFDRAGNEAFF.

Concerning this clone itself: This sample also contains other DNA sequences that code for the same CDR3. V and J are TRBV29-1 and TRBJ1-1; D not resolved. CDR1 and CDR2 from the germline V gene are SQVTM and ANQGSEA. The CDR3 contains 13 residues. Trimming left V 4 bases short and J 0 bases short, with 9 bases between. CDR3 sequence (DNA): TGCAGCGTTGTCCGGGTCATGAACACTGAAGCTTTCTTT. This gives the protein CSVVRVMNTEAFF. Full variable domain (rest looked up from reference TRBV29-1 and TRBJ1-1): SAVISQKPSRDICQRGTSLTIQCQVDSQVTMMFWYRQQPGQSLTLIATANQGSEATYESGFVIDKFPISRPNLTFSTLTVSNMSPEDSSIYLCSVVRVMNTEAFFGQGTRLTVV.

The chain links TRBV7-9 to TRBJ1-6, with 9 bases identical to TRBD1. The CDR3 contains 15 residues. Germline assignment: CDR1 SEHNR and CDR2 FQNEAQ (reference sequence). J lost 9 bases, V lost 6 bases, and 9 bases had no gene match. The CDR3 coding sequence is TGTGCCAGCAGTAAACCGGGACAGGGTGTTTCACCCCTCCACTTT. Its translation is CASSKPGQGVSPLHF.

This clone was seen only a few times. The CDR3 here is CASSLVSGSRTDTQYF. In DNA, the CDR3 is TGTGCCAGCAGCTTAGTGTCGGGGAGCCGCACAGATACGCAGTATTTT. This chain links TRBV11-2 with TRBJ2-3; D is possibly TRBD2 (5 bases). The germline gives CDR1 SGHAT, CDR2 FQNNGV. The CDR3 contains 16 residues. The ends were cut back, 1 base at V and 1 base at J, with 12 bases in the middle.

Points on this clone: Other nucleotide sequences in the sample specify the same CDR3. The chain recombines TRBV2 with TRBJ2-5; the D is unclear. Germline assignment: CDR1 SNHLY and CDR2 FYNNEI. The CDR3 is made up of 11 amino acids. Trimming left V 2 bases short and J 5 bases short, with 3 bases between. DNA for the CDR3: TGTGCCAGCAGTGAATGGGAGACCCAGTACTTC. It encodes CASSEWETQYF. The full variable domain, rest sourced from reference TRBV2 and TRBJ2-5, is EPEVTQTPSHQVTQMGQEVILRCVPISNHLYFYWYRQILGQKVEFLVSFYNNEISEKSEIFDDQFSVERPDGSNFTLKIRSTKLEDSAMYFCASSEWETQYFGPGTRLLVL.

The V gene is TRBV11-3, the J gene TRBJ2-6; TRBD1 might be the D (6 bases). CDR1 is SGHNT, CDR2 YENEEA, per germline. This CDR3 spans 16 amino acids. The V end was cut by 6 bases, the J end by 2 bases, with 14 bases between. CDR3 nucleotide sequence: TGTGCCAGCAGTTCTACAGGGATCCCTGGGGCCAACGTCCTGACTTTC. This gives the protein CASSSTGIPGANVLTF.

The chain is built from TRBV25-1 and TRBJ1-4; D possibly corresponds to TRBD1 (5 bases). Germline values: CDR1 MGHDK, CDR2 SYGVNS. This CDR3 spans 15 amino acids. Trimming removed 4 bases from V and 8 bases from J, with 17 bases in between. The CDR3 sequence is CASSGSGDLGEKLFF. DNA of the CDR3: TGTGCCAGCAGTGGTTCGGGGGATCTGGGCGAAAAACTGTTTTTT.

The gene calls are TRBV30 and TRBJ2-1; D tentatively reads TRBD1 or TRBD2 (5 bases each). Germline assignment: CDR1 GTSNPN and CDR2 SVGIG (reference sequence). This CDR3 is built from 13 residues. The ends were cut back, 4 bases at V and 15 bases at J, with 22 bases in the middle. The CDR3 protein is CAWITNRTPSWFF. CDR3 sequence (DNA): TGTGCCTGGATAACAAACAGGACTCCAAGCTGGTTCTTC.

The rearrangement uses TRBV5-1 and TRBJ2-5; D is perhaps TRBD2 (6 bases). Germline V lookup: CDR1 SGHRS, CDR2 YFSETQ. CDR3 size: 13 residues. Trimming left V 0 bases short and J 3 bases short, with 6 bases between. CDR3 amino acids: CASSLGGEETQYF. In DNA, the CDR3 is TGCGCCAGCAGCTTGGGCGGGGAAGAGACCCAGTACTTC. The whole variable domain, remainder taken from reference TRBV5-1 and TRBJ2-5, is KAGVTQTPRYLIKTRGQQVTLSCSPISGHRSVSWYQQTPGQGLQFLFEYFSETQRNKGNFPGRFSGRQFSNSRSEMNVSTLELGDSALYLCASSLGGEETQYFGPGTRLLVL.

Here the CDR3 reads CASSSGENTEAFF. The CDR3, as DNA: TGTGCCAGCAGCTCGGGTGAGAACACTGAAGCTTTCTTT. The chain joins TRBV7-9 to TRBJ1-1; no clear D gene. In germline, CDR1 is SEHNR, CDR2 FQNEAQ (reference sequence). The CDR3 extends over 13 amino acids. V lost 4 bases and J 1 base, leaving 7 bases between the germline ends.

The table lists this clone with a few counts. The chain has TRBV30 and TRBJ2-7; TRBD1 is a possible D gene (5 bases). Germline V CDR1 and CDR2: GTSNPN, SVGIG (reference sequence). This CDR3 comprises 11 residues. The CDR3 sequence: CGVQASYEQYF. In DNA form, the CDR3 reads TGTGGAGTACAGGCTTCCTACGAGCAGTACTTC.

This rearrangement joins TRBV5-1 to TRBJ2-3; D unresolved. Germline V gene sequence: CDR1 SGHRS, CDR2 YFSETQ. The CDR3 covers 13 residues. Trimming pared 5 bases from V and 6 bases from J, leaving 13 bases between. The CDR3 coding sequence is TGCGCCAGCAGTTTCAATACGCGGGATACGCAGTATTTT. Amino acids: CASSFNTRDTQYF.

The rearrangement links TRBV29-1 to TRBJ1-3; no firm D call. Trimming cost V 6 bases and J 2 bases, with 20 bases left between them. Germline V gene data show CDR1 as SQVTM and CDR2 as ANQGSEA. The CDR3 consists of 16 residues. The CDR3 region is CSVAVPTGNTGNTIYF. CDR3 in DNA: TGCAGCGTCGCCGTACCCACGGGAAATACTGGAAACACCATATATTTT.

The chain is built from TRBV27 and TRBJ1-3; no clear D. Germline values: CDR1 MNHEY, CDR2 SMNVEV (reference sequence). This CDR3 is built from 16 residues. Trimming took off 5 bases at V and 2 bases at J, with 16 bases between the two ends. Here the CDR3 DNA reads TGTGCCAGCAGTCCCGTCGGTCTCACCGCTGGAAACACCATATATTTT. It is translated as CASSPVGLTAGNTIYF.

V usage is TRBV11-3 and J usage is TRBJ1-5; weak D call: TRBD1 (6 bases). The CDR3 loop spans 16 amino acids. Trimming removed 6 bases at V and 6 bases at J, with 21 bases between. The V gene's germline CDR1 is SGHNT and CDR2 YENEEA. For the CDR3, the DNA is TGTGCCAGCAGTACAGGGTCGAGCGGAAAGGTTCAGCCCCAGCATTTT. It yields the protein CASSTGSSGKVQPQHF.